Given below is one TCR beta chain in context. Produced via immunoSEQ multiplex PCR; TCRdb's table is partial and in-frame only. The profile shows 150,000 or so clones, roughly 82% of them singletons. This entry comes from a study of blood T cell repertoires in COVID-19. Study information: The origin of the acute and convalescent COVID-19 samples was the United States, Italy and Spain.

V was cut by 3 bases and J by 9 bases, with 6 bases left in between. CDR3 size: 10 residues. CDR1 SQVTM and CDR2 ANQGSEA come from the germline V gene. The chain uses TRBV29-1 and TRBJ2-1; D possibly corresponds to TRBD2 (6 bases). The specimen was peripheral blood. The receptor's source is a human donor with acute or convalescent COVID-19. The donor label of this sample is uncertain. The CDR3 sequence is CSVERGEQFF. CDR3 in DNA: TGCAGCGTTGAGCGGGGTGAGCAGTTCTTC.